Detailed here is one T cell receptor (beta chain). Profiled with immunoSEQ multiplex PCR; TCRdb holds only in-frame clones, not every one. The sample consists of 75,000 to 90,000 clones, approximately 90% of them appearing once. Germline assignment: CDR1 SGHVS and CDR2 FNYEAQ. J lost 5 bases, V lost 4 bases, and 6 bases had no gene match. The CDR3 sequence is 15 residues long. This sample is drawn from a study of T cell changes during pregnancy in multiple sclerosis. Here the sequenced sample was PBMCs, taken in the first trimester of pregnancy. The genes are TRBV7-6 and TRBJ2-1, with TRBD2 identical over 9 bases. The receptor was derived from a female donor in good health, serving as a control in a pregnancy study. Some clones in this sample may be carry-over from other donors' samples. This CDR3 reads CASSWGSGGNNEQFF. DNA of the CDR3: TGTGCCAGCAGCTGGGGTAGCGGGGGCAACAATGAGCAGTTCTTC.